This T cell receptor beta chain was sequenced in a study of blood T cell repertoires in COVID-19 (TCRdb year 2020). Study-wide context: Samples from collaborators originated in the United States, Italy and Spain and spanned both the acute and convalescent phases of COVID-19. The prospective study material was composed of cDNA or gDNA derived from T cells, B-cell-depleted T cells, or PBMCs. Subjects who had been exposed to COVID-19, were actively infected with it, or had recovered from it provided the deeply sampled blood TCRbeta repertoires that made up the dataset. The repertoires were released in a freely available public database meant as a resource for research on the immune response to SARS-CoV-2. Samples came from the ongoing ImmuneRACE study (first 160 participants) plus 1,254 subjects from 6 global collaborators. Nearly every sample came with metadata listing a de-identified subject ID, COVID-19 status, age in years and sex. Where available, HLA class I and class II types were obtained from metadata supplied by the sample provider rather than from assay-based typing.

Enrolling through a virtual design, the prospective study's participants ranged in age from about 18 to 89 years and lived across around 25 United States geographic areas. In the prospective study, participants were assigned to cohorts based on the clinical history participants reported in a screening survey and a study questionnaire. Each participant in the prospective study had whole blood, serum and a nasopharyngeal or oropharyngeal swab collected by mobile phlebotomists. Additional blood draws and questionnaires over a 2-month period could optionally be provided by prospective study participants. Before DNA extraction, prospective study blood samples were shipped either frozen or at room temperature. Turning to this clone: Its antigen is not yet known. The record has no base qualities; no much larger clone is one base away.

In the germline V gene (reference sequence), CDR1 corresponds to LNHDA and CDR2 to SQIVND. V and J are trimmed by 6 bases and 1 base, and the gene matches miss 6 bases of the junction. Inclusive of the bounding cysteine and phenylalanine, the CDR3 is 15 residues long. The DNA shown is the 45-base CDR3, in frame from base 1. Broad study findings and their caveats: The amount of clinical and demographic metadata varied by source and participant and was provided uncurated.

The immunoSEQ Assay, a bias-controlled multiplex PCR, was used to amplify TCRbeta CDR3 regions from genomic DNA. The original pipeline was this. The number of nucleated cells in each sample was estimated from the amplification of reference gene primers within the assay. To quantify the absolute abundance of each unique TCRbeta CDR3 rearrangement, sequence reads were collapsed and filtered. For each sample, productive Simpson clonality was calculated by taking the square root of Simpson's diversity index across productive rearrangements. This is the immuneACCESS table as TCRdb keeps it, with only in-frame sequences that have V and J called. A part of the clones is gone; compared with another copy, unresolved V genes explain less than half, and the rest is unexplained. The V and J calls and the clone size are those of that table, but D and trimming were determined from the DNA. Across this sample there are 300,000 to 400,000 clones, with just over 85% seen only once. The top ten constitute roughly 4.2% of the sample.

This sequence uses TRBV19 and TRBJ1-5, and 7 bases in between align with TRBD1. Sequencing input: PBMCs or T cells enriched from blood (not recorded which). The sequence came from a woman aged 40 to 55 with acute COVID-19. The nucleotide sequence is given as TGTGCCAGTAGCCGACAGGGAGGAAGCAATCAGCCCCAGCATTTT. Translated, it gives CASSRQGGSNQPQHF.